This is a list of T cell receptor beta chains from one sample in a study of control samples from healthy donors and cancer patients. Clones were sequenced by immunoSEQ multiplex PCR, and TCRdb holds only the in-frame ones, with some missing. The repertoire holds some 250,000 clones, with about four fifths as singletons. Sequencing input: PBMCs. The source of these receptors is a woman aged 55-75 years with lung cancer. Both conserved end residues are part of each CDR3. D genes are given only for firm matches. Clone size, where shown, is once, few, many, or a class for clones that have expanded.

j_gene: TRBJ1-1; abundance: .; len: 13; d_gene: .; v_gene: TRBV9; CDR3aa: CATSPTDSTEAFF; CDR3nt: TGTGCCACTTCACCGACGGATTCCACTGAAGCTTTCTTT
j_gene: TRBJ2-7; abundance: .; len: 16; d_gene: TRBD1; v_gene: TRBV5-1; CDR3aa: CASSLMPGTGLYEQYF; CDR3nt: TGCGCCAGCAGCTTAATGCCCGGGACAGGGCTGTACGAGCAGTACTTC
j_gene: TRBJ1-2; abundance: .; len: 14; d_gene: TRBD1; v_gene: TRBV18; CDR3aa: CASSPGQGFRGYTF; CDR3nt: TGTGCCAGCTCACCGGGACAGGGTTTTCGAGGCTACACCTTC
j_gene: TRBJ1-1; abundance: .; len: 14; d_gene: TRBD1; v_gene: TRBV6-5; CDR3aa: CASSYRQGDTEAFF; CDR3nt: TGTGCCAGCAGTTACCGACAGGGAGACACTGAAGCTTTCTTT
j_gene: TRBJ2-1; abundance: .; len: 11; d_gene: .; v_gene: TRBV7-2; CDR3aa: CASSLDGSAFF; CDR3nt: TGTGCCAGCAGCTTAGATGGTAGCGCGTTCTTC
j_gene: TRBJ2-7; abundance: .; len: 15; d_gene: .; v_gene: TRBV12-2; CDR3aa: CASRLSGQGDYEQYF; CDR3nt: TGTGCAAGTCGCTTATCCGGACAGGGAGACTACGAGCAGTACTTC
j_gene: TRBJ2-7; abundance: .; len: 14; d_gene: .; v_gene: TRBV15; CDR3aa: CATRAGTIGYEQYF; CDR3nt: TGTGCCACCAGGGCCGGGACGATCGGCTACGAGCAGTACTTC
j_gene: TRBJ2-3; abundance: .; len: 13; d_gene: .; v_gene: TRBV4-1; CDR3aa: CASSQIMRDTQYF; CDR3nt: TGCGCCAGCAGCCAGATCATGCGAGATACGCAGTATTTT
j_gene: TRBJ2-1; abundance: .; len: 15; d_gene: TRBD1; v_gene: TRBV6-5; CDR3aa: CASRVPGQGTNEQFF; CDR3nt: TGTGCCAGCAGAGTACCGGGACAGGGTACGAATGAGCAGTTCTTC
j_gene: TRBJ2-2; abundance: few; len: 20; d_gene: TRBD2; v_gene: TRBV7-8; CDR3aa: CASSLRGAGTSGSRTGELFF; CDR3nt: TGTGCCAGCAGCTTACGCGGGGCCGGGACTAGCGGGAGTAGGACCGGGGAGCTGTTTTTT
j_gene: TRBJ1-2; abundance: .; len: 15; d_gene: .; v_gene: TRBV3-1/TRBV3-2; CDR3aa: CASSPWGGRQYGYTF; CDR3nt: TGTGCCAGCAGCCCCTGGGGGGGAAGGCAATATGGCTACACCTTC
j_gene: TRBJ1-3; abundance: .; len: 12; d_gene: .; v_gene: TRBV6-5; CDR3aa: CASQLWSDTIYF; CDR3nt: TGTGCCAGCCAGCTTTGGTCGGACACCATATATTTT
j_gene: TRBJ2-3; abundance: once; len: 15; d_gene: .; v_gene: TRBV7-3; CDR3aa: CASSSGRASTDTQYF; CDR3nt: TGTGCCAGCAGCTCGGGTAGGGCCAGCACAGATACGCAGTATTTT
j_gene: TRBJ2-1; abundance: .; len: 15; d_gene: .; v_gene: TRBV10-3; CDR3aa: CAISESPTGNNEQFF; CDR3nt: TGTGCCATCAGTGAGTCCCCCACAGGGAACAATGAGCAGTTCTTC
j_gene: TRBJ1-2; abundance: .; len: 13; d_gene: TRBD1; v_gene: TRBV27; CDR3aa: CASSYQGERGYTF; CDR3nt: TGTGCCAGCAGTTACCAGGGGGAACGTGGCTACACCTTC
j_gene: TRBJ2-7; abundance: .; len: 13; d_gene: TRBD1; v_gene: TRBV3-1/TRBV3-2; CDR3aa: CASSLGQIDEQYF; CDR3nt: TGTGCCAGCAGCCTGGGACAGATCGACGAGCAGTACTTC
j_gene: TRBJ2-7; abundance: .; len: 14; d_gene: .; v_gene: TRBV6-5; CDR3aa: CASSYSGTTYEQYF; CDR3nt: TGTGCCAGCAGTTACTCAGGGACAACCTACGAGCAGTACTTC
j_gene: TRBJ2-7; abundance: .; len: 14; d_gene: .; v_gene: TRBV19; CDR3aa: CASSNRDKTYEQYF; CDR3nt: TGTGCCAGTAGTAACCGGGACAAGACCTACGAGCAGTACTTC
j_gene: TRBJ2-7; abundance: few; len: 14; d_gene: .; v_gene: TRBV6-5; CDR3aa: CASSYAGTSYEQYF; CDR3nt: TGTGCCAGCAGTTACGCCGGGACCTCCTACGAGCAGTACTTC
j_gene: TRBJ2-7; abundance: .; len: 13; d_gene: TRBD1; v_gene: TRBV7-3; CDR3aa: CASSPGTDYEQYF; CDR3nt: TGTGCCAGCAGCCCCGGGACAGATTACGAGCAGTACTTC
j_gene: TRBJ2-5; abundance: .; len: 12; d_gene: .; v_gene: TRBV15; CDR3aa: CATSRGFETQYF; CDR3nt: TGTGCCACCAGCAGAGGCTTTGAGACCCAGTACTTC
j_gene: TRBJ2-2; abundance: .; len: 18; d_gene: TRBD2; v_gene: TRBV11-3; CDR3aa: CASSLETSGSTSTGELFF; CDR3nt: TGTGCCAGCAGCTTAGAAACTAGCGGGAGTACGAGCACCGGGGAGCTGTTTTTT
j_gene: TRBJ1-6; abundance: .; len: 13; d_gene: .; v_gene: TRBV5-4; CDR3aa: CASSLDPNSPLHF; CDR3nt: TGTGCCAGCAGCTTGGACCCCAATTCACCCCTCCACTTT
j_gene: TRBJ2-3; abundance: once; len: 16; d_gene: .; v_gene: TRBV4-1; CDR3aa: CASSQVVGGFADTQYF; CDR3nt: TGCGCCAGCAGCCAAGTCGTCGGGGGCTTCGCAGATACGCAGTATTTT
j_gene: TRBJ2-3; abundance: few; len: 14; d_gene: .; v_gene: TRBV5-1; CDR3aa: CASSLGTGTDTQYF; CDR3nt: TGCGCCAGCAGCTTGGGTACAGGCACAGATACGCAGTATTTT
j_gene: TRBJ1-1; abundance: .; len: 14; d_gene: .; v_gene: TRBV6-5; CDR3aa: CASSYSSINTEAFF; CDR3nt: TGTGCCAGCAGTTACTCATCGATTAACACTGAAGCTTTCTTT
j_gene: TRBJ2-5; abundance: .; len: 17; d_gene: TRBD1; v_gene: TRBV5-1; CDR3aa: CASSLSTGAGGRETQYF; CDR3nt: TGCGCCAGCAGCCTATCGACAGGGGCTGGTGGGCGGGAGACCCAGTACTTC